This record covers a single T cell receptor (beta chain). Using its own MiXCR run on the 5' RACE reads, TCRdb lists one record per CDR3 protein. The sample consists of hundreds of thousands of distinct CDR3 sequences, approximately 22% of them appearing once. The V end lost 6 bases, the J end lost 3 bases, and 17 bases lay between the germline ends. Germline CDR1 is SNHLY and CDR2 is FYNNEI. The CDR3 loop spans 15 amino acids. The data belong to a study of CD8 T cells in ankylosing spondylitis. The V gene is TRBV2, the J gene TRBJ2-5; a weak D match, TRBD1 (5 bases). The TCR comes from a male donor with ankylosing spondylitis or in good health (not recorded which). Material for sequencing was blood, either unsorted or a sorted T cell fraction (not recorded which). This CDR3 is CASRFTGPPKETQYF. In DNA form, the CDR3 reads TGTGCCAGCAGATTTACAGGCCCGCCTAAAGAGACCCAGTACTTC.